The present entry profiles one T cell receptor (beta chain) with its context. Its antigen is not known. The data were obtained in a study of cytomegalovirus exposure and HLA in healthy donors. The study's findings and limits: Data from an earlier analysis indicated that most TCR beta V segments were productive either about 87% or about 30% of the time.

The PCR contained 60 Vbeta and 13 Jbeta primers. TCRdb keeps only in-frame clones here, not all; method: immunoSEQ multiplex PCR. The sample gives roughly 190,000 clones, over 80% of which show up once; roughly 1.3% is in the top ten. Trimming took 6 bases from V and 3 from J, leaving 14 bases between them. Germline V gene sequence: CDR1 MDHEN, CDR2 SYDVKM. CDR3 size: 14 residues. V gene TRBV28 combines with J gene TRBJ1-1, with D possibly being TRBD1 (6 bases). The source of this sequence is a man aged 25 to 40 in good health and CMV-seronegative. The sequenced sample was PBMCs. The CDR3 here is CASRVDSIDTEAFF. The CDR3 bases are TGTGCCAGCAGGGTGGACAGTATCGACACTGAAGCTTTCTTT.